Shown below are 32 T cell receptor beta chains from a single sample sequenced in a study of cytomegalovirus exposure and HLA in healthy donors. The PCR ran on 60 Vbeta and 13 Jbeta primers. The table came from immunoSEQ multiplex PCR; TCRdb's copy has only in-frame clones and leaves some out. This table has more than 150,000 clones, around 79% appearing once. What was sequenced was PBMCs. The source is a girl aged 10 to 17 in good health and CMV-seropositive.

This rearrangement joins TRBV5-1 to TRBJ2-5; D uncertain. Germline lookup yields CDR1 SGHRS and CDR2 YFSETQ. V was trimmed by 0 bases and J by 1 base, leaving 4 bases between them. This CDR3 has 13 amino acids. CDR3 sequence: CASSLGAQETQYF. CDR3 DNA: TGCGCCAGCAGCTTGGGGGCCCAAGAGACCCAGTACTTC. Supplemented by reference TRBV5-1 and TRBJ2-5, the full variable domain reads KAGVTQTPRYLIKTRGQQVTLSCSPISGHRSVSWYQQTPGQGLQFLFEYFSETQRNKGNFPGRFSGRQFSNSRSEMNVSTLELGDSALYLCASSLGAQETQYFGPGTRLLVL.

This clone came up a few times. The chain couples TRBV6-5 to TRBJ2-7; D gene unclear. The CDR3 has 14 amino acids. Trimming stripped 0 bases from V and 1 base from J, with 7 bases between. The germline CDR1 and CDR2 sequences are MNHEY and SVGAGI. The DNA for the CDR3 is TGTGCCAGCAGTTACTCTTGGAGATCCTACGAGCAGTACTTC. This codes for CASSYSWRSYEQYF.

V gene TRBV7-8 combines with J gene TRBJ2-7, with 7 bases identical to TRBD2. The CDR3 consists of 16 residues. Germline V gene sequence: CDR1 SGHVS, CDR2 FQNEAQ. Trimming cost V 5 bases and J 7 bases; bases outside gene matches: 17. CDR3 bases: TGTGCCAGCAGCGTCCGGACTAGTCTGATGCGGGGAGAGCAGTACTTC. Translating gives CASSVRTSLMRGEQYF.

The count of this clone is one. J is TRBJ1-2 and V is TRBV6-5, with D hard to call. The CDR3 consists of 13 residues. CDR1 is MNHEY, CDR2 SVGAGI, per germline. V was pared by 0 bases and J by 6 bases, with 8 bases between. The CDR3 here is CASSYSKTNGYTF. Written as DNA, the CDR3 is TGTGCCAGCAGTTACTCGAAGACTAATGGCTACACCTTC.

V is TRBV5-4 and J is TRBJ2-5; D uncertain. V lost 0 bases, J lost 2 bases, and 8 bases lay in between. CDR3 length: 14 residues. Per the germline V gene, CDR1 is SGHNT and CDR2 is YYREEE (reference sequence). The CDR3, as DNA: TGTGCCAGCAGCTTGGGACACGCACAAGAGACCCAGTACTTC. Protein product: CASSLGHAQETQYF.

The gene calls are TRBV27 and TRBJ1-5; 11 positions match TRBD1. The CDR3 length is 17 residues. Germline CDR1 is MNHEY and CDR2 is SMNVEV (reference sequence). J gave up 8 bases and V 6 bases, and 15 bases lay outside the gene matches. The CDR3 loop reads CASRFHAGDRGCEPQHF. The CDR3 coding sequence is TGTGCCAGCAGATTCCATGCCGGGGACAGGGGGTGTGAGCCCCAGCATTTT.

The V call is TRBV2, the J call TRBJ2-7; D gene ambiguous. CDR1 and CDR2 (germline): SNHLY, FYNNEI. This CDR3 spans 14 amino acids. Deletions cut 2 bases from V and 5 bases from J, with 13 bases between. The CDR3 coding sequence is TGTGCCAGCAGTGAAAGATGGTTGGCGGACGAGCAGTACTTC. This codes for CASSERWLADEQYF.

The V and J genes are TRBV7-9 and TRBJ2-7, with 10 bases fitting TRBD1. CDR1 is SEHNR and CDR2 is FQNEAQ in the germline V gene (reference sequence). After removal of 1 base from V and 5 bases from J, the junction contained 11 bases not matched to a gene. This CDR3 is 17 amino acids long. DNA of the CDR3: TGTGCCAGCAGCTTAGTTCCGACAGGGGGCCGTTTTAACGAGCAGTACTTC. Translated, it gives CASSLVPTGGRFNEQYF.

A few counts support this clone. The chain carries TRBV28 and TRBJ2-1, with D maybe TRBD2 (7 bases). The V and J ends lost 2 bases and 0 bases respectively, with 14 bases between them. The germline CDR1 and CDR2 sequences are MDHEN and SYDVKM. This CDR3 spans 17 amino acids. The DNA for the CDR3 is TGTGCCAGCAGTTTAAGGTTGGGGGGGCACTCCTACAATGAGCAGTTCTTC. It specifies CASSLRLGGHSYNEQFF.

In its sample, this clone was seen once. The V gene is TRBV11-3, the J gene TRBJ2-1, with TRBD2 identical over 7 bases. V lost 1 base to trimming and J lost 2 bases; unmatched junction nucleotides: 8. Germline assignment: CDR1 SGHNT and CDR2 YENEEA. This CDR3 comprises 17 residues. Written as DNA, the CDR3 is TGTGCCAGCAGCTTAGGAAAGCGGGGTTTGACCTACAATGAGCAGTTCTTC. This codes for CASSLGKRGLTYNEQFF.

The chain joins TRBV30 to TRBJ1-6, with 7 bases matching TRBD1. V gave up 8 bases and J gave up 14 bases; unmatched junction bases: 15. Germline CDR1 GTSNPN, CDR2 SVGIG (reference sequence). CDR3 length: 13 amino acids. The CDR3 sequence is CARDRTGSMALHF. CDR3 coding DNA: TGTGCCCGAGATAGGACAGGTTCGATGGCCCTCCACTTT.

The CDR3 nucleotides are TGTGCCAGCAGCTTAGCGGGGGGCACCGGGGAGCTGTTTTTT. This codes for CASSLAGGTGELFF. The chain couples TRBV7-2 to TRBJ2-2; a weak D match, TRBD2 (6 bases). With 0 bases removed from V and 4 bases from J, the gap between germline ends came to 6 bases. The CDR3 is 14 amino acids. The germline gives CDR1 SGHTA, CDR2 FQGNSA.

This clone was observed a few times. J is TRBJ2-7 and V is TRBV6-4, with TRBD1 matching 7 bases. In germline, CDR1 is MRHNA, CDR2 SNTAGT. V lost 2 bases and J lost 6; bases outside the gene matches: 7. The CDR3 spans 14 residues. The CDR3 DNA reads TGTGCCAGCAGTGACGGAAGGGGGCGACTCGAGCAGTACTTC. Translating gives CASSDGRGRLEQYF.

J is TRBJ2-5 and V is TRBV18; 8 bases fit TRBD1. The CDR3 contains 15 residues. Germline V gives CDR1 KGHSH, CDR2 LQKENI. The V and J ends lost 1 base and 5 bases, in that order; junction bases with no gene match: 6. CDR3 sequence: CASSPQTGVVETQYF. In DNA form, the CDR3 reads TGTGCCAGCTCACCACAGACAGGGGTGGTGGAGACCCAGTACTTC.

The V gene is TRBV5-1, the J gene TRBJ2-1; TRBD1 agrees at 9 bases. This CDR3 contains 16 residues. V trimming: 2 bases; J trimming: 0 bases; junction bases outside the gene matches: 3. From germline, CDR1 is SGHRS and CDR2 YFSETQ. The CDR3 DNA reads TGCGCCAGCAGCTTACAGGGGGCCAGCTCCTACAATGAGCAGTTCTTC. Its translation is CASSLQGASSYNEQFF. Combining the CDR3 with reference TRBV5-1 and TRBJ2-1 gives the whole variable domain KAGVTQTPRYLIKTRGQQVTLSCSPISGHRSVSWYQQTPGQGLQFLFEYFSETQRNKGNFPGRFSGRQFSNSRSEMNVSTLELGDSALYLCASSLQGASSYNEQFFGPGTRLTVL.

The chain combines TRBV14 with TRBJ2-7; TRBD1 agrees at 7 bases. Germline CDR1 and CDR2: SGHDN and FVKESK. V was clipped by 2 bases and J by 5 bases; unmatched bases: 9. The CDR3 totals 15 residues. The CDR3 here is CASSQKYRDSHEQYF. CDR3 coding DNA: TGTGCCAGCAGCCAAAAATACCGGGACAGCCACGAGCAGTACTTC. Together with reference TRBV14 and TRBJ2-7, the CDR3 gives the full variable domain: EAGVTQFPSHSVIEKGQTVTLRCDPISGHDNLYWYRRVMGKEIKFLLHFVKESKQDESGMPNNRFLAERTGGTYSTLKVQPAELEDSGVYFCASSQKYRDSHEQYFGPGTRLTVT.

The chain combines TRBV18 with TRBJ1-2; 8 bases map to TRBD1. There are 14 residues in the CDR3. V lost 6 bases to trimming and J lost 7 bases; unmatched junction nucleotides: 10. Germline V lookup: CDR1 KGHSH, CDR2 LQKENI. The CDR3 loop reads CASSPGQGEGGYTF. CDR3 bases: TGTGCCAGCTCCCCTGGACAGGGAGAGGGTGGCTACACCTTC.

This clone was seen a handful of times. This sequence joins TRBV4-1 and TRBJ1-4; 7 nucleotides line up with TRBD1. This CDR3 is 16 amino acids long. V was pared by 4 bases and J by 7 bases, with 12 bases of the junction left unmatched. In germline, CDR1 is MGHRA, CDR2 YSYEKL. CDR3 sequence: CASSPVTGEWGEKLFF. The CDR3 nucleotides are TGCGCCAGCAGCCCCGTAACAGGGGAATGGGGTGAAAAACTGTTTTTT.

The rearrangement links TRBV28 to TRBJ2-3; TRBD1 aligns across 7 bases. With V trimmed by 2 bases and J by 6 bases, 8 bases remained unmatched. This CDR3 contains 15 residues. From germline, CDR1 is MDHEN and CDR2 SYDVKM. CDR3: CASSLRGRTGDTQYF. The CDR3 DNA follows: TGTGCCAGCAGTTTAAGGGGGCGGACTGGTGATACGCAGTATTTT.

The CDR3, as DNA: TGCGCCAGCAGCTGGGACAGCTACTACGAGCAGTACTTC. Translated: CASSWDSYYEQYF. V usage is TRBV5-1 and J usage is TRBJ2-7, with 7 nucleotides matching TRBD1. Trimming removed 3 bases from V and 3 bases from J; junction bases left unmatched: 3. Germline CDR1 and CDR2: SGHRS and YFSETQ. The CDR3 contains 13 residues. Together with reference TRBV5-1 and TRBJ2-7, the CDR3 gives the full variable domain: KAGVTQTPRYLIKTRGQQVTLSCSPISGHRSVSWYQQTPGQGLQFLFEYFSETQRNKGNFPGRFSGRQFSNSRSEMNVSTLELGDSALYLCASSWDSYYEQYFGPGTRLTVT.

The CDR3 coding sequence is TGTGCCATCAGTGAGCTCCGAGAGGCCAGGGCCGGAAACACCATATATTTT. It encodes CAISELREARAGNTIYF. The chain has TRBV10-3 and TRBJ1-3, with a tentative D call TRBD1 (5 bases). Germline V lookup: CDR1 ENHRY, CDR2 SYGVKD. Trimming pared 2 bases from V and 4 bases from J, leaving 18 bases between. The CDR3 spans 17 residues.

The chain uses TRBV30 and TRBJ1-6; 9 bases line up with TRBD1. This CDR3 is 14 amino acids long. Looked up from germline, CDR1 is GTSNPN and CDR2 is SVGIG (reference sequence). The J segment lost 9 bases and the V segment lost 7 bases, leaving 10 bases of the junction unmatched. CDR3 region: CALRSRDRVSPLHF. DNA of the CDR3: TGTGCCTTGCGTTCACGGGACAGGGTTTCACCCCTCCACTTT.

This chain joins TRBV4-1 and TRBJ1-5; the D is unclear. The V end was cut by 4 bases, the J end by 3 bases, with 7 bases between. This CDR3 is built from 13 residues. The V gene's germline CDR1 is MGHRA and CDR2 YSYEKL. DNA of the CDR3: TGCGCCAGCAGCCGCGTAATCAATCAGCCCCAGCATTTT. Amino acid sequence: CASSRVINQPQHF.

The CDR3 coding sequence is TGTGCCAGCACCACGACAGGCGGAAGTGGCTACACCTTC. Translating gives CASTTTGGSGYTF. J is TRBJ1-2 and V is TRBV6-5; the D gene is possibly TRBD1 (6 bases). Germline CDR1 and CDR2: MNHEY and SVGAGI. Trimming removed 7 bases at V and 7 bases at J, with 16 bases between. CDR3 length: 13 amino acids.

This chain joins TRBV6-4 and TRBJ2-5; perhaps TRBD1 as D (5 bases). V was trimmed by 3 bases and J by 1 base, leaving 12 bases between them. Germline CDR1 reads MRHNA; CDR2 reads SNTAGT. CDR3 length: 15 residues. CDR3 in DNA: TGTGCCAGCAGTGAGGGCCAGGGTGGCCAAGAGACCCAGTACTTC. Its translation is CASSEGQGGQETQYF.

The V and J genes are TRBV11-2 and TRBJ1-4; D call uncertain. The ends were cut back, 5 bases at V and 8 bases at J, with 12 bases in the middle. Germline V gene sequence: CDR1 SGHAT, CDR2 FQNNGV. The CDR3 runs to 13 residues. The chain's CDR3 is CASSEVNVEKLFF. The CDR3 nucleotides read TGTGCCAGCAGCGAGGTTAACGTCGAAAAACTGTTTTTT.

The table lists this clone with a count of one. The chain couples TRBV5-1 to TRBJ1-4; tentatively, D is TRBD1 (6 bases). Germline assignment: CDR1 SGHRS and CDR2 YFSETQ. The CDR3 totals 15 residues. Trimming removed 1 base from V and 2 bases from J, with 9 bases in between. CDR3 loop: CASSLMGATNEKLFF. CDR3 nucleotides: TGCGCCAGCAGCTTGATGGGGGCGACTAATGAAAAACTGTTTTTT.

The chain's CDR3 is CASSLAGTIYF. The CDR3 DNA reads TGTGCCAGCAGCCTCGCCGGCACCATATATTTT. The chain couples TRBV7-2 to TRBJ1-3, with no clear D. CDR3 length: 11 residues. CDR1 is SGHTA and CDR2 is FQGNSA in the germline V gene. Trimming pared 5 bases from V and 9 bases from J, leaving 8 bases between. The variable domain in full, completed from reference TRBV7-2 and TRBJ1-3, reads GAGVSQSPSNKVTEKGKDVELRCDPISGHTALYWYRQSLGQGLEFLIYFQGNSAPDKSGLPSDRFSAERTGGSVSTLTIQRTQQEDSAVYLCASSLAGTIYFGEGSWLTVV.

In DNA, the CDR3 is TGTGCCACACAGACAGAAATGAACACTGAAGCTTTCTTT. This translates into CATQTEMNTEAFF. The V call is TRBV7-9, the J call TRBJ1-1; D may be TRBD1 (5 bases). This CDR3 comprises 13 residues. V gave up 10 bases and J gave up 0 bases, with 12 bases separating them. CDR1 is SEHNR and CDR2 is FQNEAQ in the germline V gene (reference sequence). Full variable domain (remainder filled in from reference TRBV7-9 and TRBJ1-1): DTGVSQNPRHKITKRGQNVTFRCDPISEHNRLYWYRQTLGQGPEFLTYFQNEAQLEKSRLLSDRFSAERPKGSFSTLEIQRTEQGDSAMYLCATQTEMNTEAFFGQGTRLTVV.

The J gene is TRBJ2-1, the V gene TRBV18; 9 bases agree with TRBD1. V dropped 0 bases and J dropped 8; count of bases not matched to a gene: 5. Germline V gene data show CDR1 as KGHSH and CDR2 as LQKENI. This CDR3 has 15 amino acids. CDR3 DNA: TGTGCCAGCTCACCACCGGGACAGGGTTCATATGAGCAGTTCTTC. Its translation: CASSPPGQGSYEQFF.

This clone appeared a single time. The chain uses TRBV7-2 and TRBJ2-1; maybe TRBD2 (6 bases). V dropped 5 bases and J dropped 7 bases, with 15 bases sitting between them. This CDR3 comprises 14 residues. Germline values: CDR1 SGHTA, CDR2 FQGNSA. This CDR3 reads CASSTTGGTNEQFF. The CDR3, as DNA: TGTGCCAGCAGCACTACGGGCGGGACTAATGAGCAGTTCTTC.

The chain combines TRBV7-2 with TRBJ2-7; 8 bases are shared with TRBD2. J was trimmed by 2 bases and V by 3 bases; bases with no gene match: 6. Germline CDR1 SGHTA, CDR2 FQGNSA. The CDR3 covers 15 residues. The CDR3 sequence: CASSFAGGPAYEQYF. The CDR3 DNA is TGTGCCAGCAGCTTCGCGGGGGGACCAGCCTACGAGCAGTACTTC.